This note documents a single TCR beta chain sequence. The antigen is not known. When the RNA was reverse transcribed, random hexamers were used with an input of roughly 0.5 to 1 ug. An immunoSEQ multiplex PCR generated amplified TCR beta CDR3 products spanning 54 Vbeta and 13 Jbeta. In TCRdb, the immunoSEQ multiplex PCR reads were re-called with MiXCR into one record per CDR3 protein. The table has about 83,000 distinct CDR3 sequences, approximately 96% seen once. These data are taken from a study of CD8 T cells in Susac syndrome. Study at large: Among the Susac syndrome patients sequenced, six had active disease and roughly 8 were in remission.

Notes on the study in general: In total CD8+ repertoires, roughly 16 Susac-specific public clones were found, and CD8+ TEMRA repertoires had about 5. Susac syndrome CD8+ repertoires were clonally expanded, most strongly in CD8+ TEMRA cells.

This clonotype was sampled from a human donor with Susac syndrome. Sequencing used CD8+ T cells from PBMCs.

This chain's CDR3 is CASSRRRANEQFF. CDR3 nucleotides: TGCGCCAGCAGCCGGAGGCGTGCCAATGAGCAGTTCTTC. J is TRBJ2-1 and V is TRBV4-3; TRBD2 is a possible D gene (5 bases). Trimming shortened V by 4 bases and J by 6 bases, and 10 bases separated the two germline ends. Germline V gene sequence: CDR1 LGHNA, CDR2 YSLEER. CDR3 length: 13 residues.